Below, 5 T cell receptor beta chains from the same sample are listed, as sequenced in a study of early T cells in non-severe SARS-CoV-2 infection. TCRdb independently ran MiXCR on the 5' RACE reads; one entry per CDR3 protein. Among fewer than 35,000 distinct CDR3 sequences listed, under 6% were seen once. Sequencing used whole blood. These receptor sequences come from an adult who was a healthcare worker with PCR-confirmed SARS-CoV-2 infection or an uninfected control (not recorded which).

This clonotype was recorded many times. The chain has TRBV18 and TRBJ1-6; the D is unclear. Trimming cost V 4 bases and J 0 bases, with 4 bases left between them. The germline V gene has CDR1 KGHSH and CDR2 LQKENI. The CDR3 spans 14 residues. The CDR3, as DNA: TGTGCCAGCTCACGGAGCTCCTATAATTCACCCCTCCACTTT. Translation: CASSRSSYNSPLHF.

This clonotype was seen many times. This sequence joins TRBV29-1 and TRBJ2-7; D not certain. This CDR3 comprises 12 residues. V lost 7 bases and J 7 bases, leaving 17 bases between the germline ends. The germline CDR1 and CDR2 sequences are SQVTM and ANQGSEA. The CDR3 coding sequence is TGCAGCGCCGCTGAGGTAGATGGGGAGCAGTACTTC. It encodes CSAAEVDGEQYF.

In its sample, this clonotype was seen many times. The chain combines TRBV29-1 with TRBJ1-1; D is uncertain. This CDR3 is 10 amino acids long. The V end was cut by 3 bases, the J end by 6 bases, with 5 bases between. From germline, CDR1 is SQVTM and CDR2 ANQGSEA. Here the CDR3 reads CSVESSEAFF. CDR3 DNA sequence: TGCAGCGTTGAGAGTTCTGAAGCTTTCTTT.

There are many counts of this clonotype. The chain recombines TRBV15 with TRBJ2-1; no reliable D call. This CDR3 comprises 17 residues. The germline V gene has CDR1 LNHNV and CDR2 YYDKDF (reference sequence). The V and J ends lost 0 bases and 0 bases respectively, with 12 bases between them. The CDR3 region has the DNA TGTGCCACCAGCAGAGACCTGCGTCGGAGCTCCTACAATGAGCAGTTCTTC. It translates to CATSRDLRRSSYNEQFF.

The sample holds a few counts of this clonotype. The rearrangement joins TRBV3-1 to TRBJ2-2; D remains unclear. The CDR3 contains 13 residues. Per the germline V gene, CDR1 is LGHDT and CDR2 is YNNKEL (reference sequence). The V end lost 1 base, the J end lost 3 bases, and 3 bases lay between the germline ends. The CDR3 protein is CASSQGDTGELFF. In DNA, the CDR3 is TGTGCCAGCAGCCAAGGAGACACCGGGGAGCTGTTTTTT.